This record concerns one T cell receptor beta chain sequence. This entry belongs to a study of blood T cell repertoires in COVID-19. About the study: In each case, the material was cDNA or gDNA derived from T cells, B-cell-depleted T cells, or PBMCs.

Per the study methods: Amplification from reference gene primers served as the basis for estimated nucleated cell counts. Assay used: immunoSEQ multiplex PCR; TCRdb lists only in-frame clones, some missing. That table gives V, J and clone size, and the DNA gave D and trimming. The data contain about 200,000 clones, about 82% of them singletons. CDR3 length equals 14 residues. Germline V gene lookup returns CDR1 SEHNR and CDR2 FQNEAQ (reference sequence). Trimming removed 7 bases from V and 2 bases from J; junction bases left unmatched: 7. This TCR came from a woman in her seventies with COVID-19, enrolled during active disease. This sequence joins TRBV7-9 and TRBJ1-2, with TRBD1 identical over 7 bases. Sequences were obtained from peripheral blood. CDR3 in DNA: TGTGCCAGCACCAAAGGGGGCAGCAACTATGGCTACACCTTC. Its protein is CASTKGGSNYGYTF.